The 15 T cell receptor beta chains below were found in one sample sequenced in a study of T cells in Graves' hyperthyroidism and ophthalmopathy. RNA transcripts yielded amplified TCR beta CDR3 regions. A first-round RT-PCR of the TCR CDR3 used the HTBI primer set. Via MiXCR, TCRdb re-called the multiplex PCR reads, giving one row per CDR3 protein. The repertoire holds fewer than 550,000 distinct CDR3 sequences, with 15% to 19% as singletons. The specimen was blood. These receptors were collected from a woman younger than 30 with Graves' hyperthyroidism.

This clonotype was counted at least ten times. The chain joins TRBV6-1 to TRBJ1-6; unclear D gene. Germline V gene data show CDR1 as MNHNS and CDR2 as SASEGT. There are 14 residues in the CDR3. Trimming left V 6 bases short and J 9 bases short, with 15 bases between. The CDR3 region is CASSRTVNGSPLHF. CDR3 sequence (DNA): TGTGCCAGCAGCCGGACGGTAAACGGTTCACCCCTCCACTTT.

V is TRBV7-2 and J is TRBJ1-4, with D hard to call. Germline CDR1 SGHTA, CDR2 FQGNSA. Trimming took 0 bases from V and 4 from J, leaving 6 bases between them. This CDR3 is 14 amino acids long. CDR3 sequence reads: CASSLAGSNEKLFF. Here the CDR3 DNA reads TGTGCCAGCAGCTTAGCCGGCAGTAATGAAAAACTGTTTTTT.

In its sample, this clonotype was seen many times. The chain recombines TRBV18 with TRBJ1-2; TRBD1 might be the D (6 bases). The germline V gene has CDR1 KGHSH and CDR2 LQKENI. This CDR3 comprises 15 residues. Trimming removed 6 bases at V and 1 base at J, with 15 bases between. This chain's CDR3 is CASSDSPDRNYGYTF. The CDR3 DNA reads as TGTGCCAGCTCGGACAGTCCCGACCGTAACTATGGCTACACCTTC.

The V and J genes are TRBV6-1 and TRBJ2-7; D perhaps matches TRBD2 (6 bases). The CDR3 consists of 14 residues. The V end was cut by 4 bases, the J end by 2 bases, with 12 bases between. Germline-derived CDR1 and CDR2 are MNHNS and SASEGT. CDR3 in amino acids: CASSGLGGTYEQYF. The DNA for the CDR3 is TGTGCCAGCAGTGGCTTGGGCGGGACCTACGAGCAGTACTTC.

This clonotype was picked up a small number of times. The J gene is TRBJ2-1, the V gene TRBV29-1; a weak D match, TRBD1 (7 bases). The CDR3 sequence is 10 residues long. V was trimmed by 6 bases and J by 15 bases, leaving 15 bases between them. Germline assignment: CDR1 SQVTM and CDR2 ANQGSEA. This chain's CDR3 is CSVGQEGTFF. DNA of the CDR3: TGCAGCGTCGGACAGGAGGGGACGTTCTTC.

This clonotype was observed at least ten times. The chain combines TRBV30 with TRBJ1-3; no firm D call. The CDR3 is 10 residues long. V was shortened by 5 bases and J by 7 bases, with 6 bases between the two germline ends. Germline V gives CDR1 GTSNPN, CDR2 SVGIG (reference sequence). Here the CDR3 DNA reads TGTGCCTGGGGAGAGAACACCATATATTTT. The encoded protein is CAWGENTIYF. The whole variable domain, remainder taken from reference TRBV30 and TRBJ1-3, is SQTIHQWPATLVQPVGSPLSLECTVEGTSNPNLYWYRQAAGRGLQLLFYSVGIGQISSEVPQNLSASRPQDRQFILSSKKLLLSDSGFYLCAWGENTIYFGEGSWLTVV.

This chain joins TRBV29-1 and TRBJ2-2, with 9 bases matching TRBD1. This CDR3 region has 14 residues. Germline values: CDR1 SQVTM, CDR2 ANQGSEA. V was clipped by 6 bases and J by 6 bases; unmatched bases: 8. The CDR3 reads CSVAGTGTAGELFF. CDR3 nucleotide sequence: TGCAGCGTAGCCGGGACAGGGACTGCCGGGGAGCTGTTTTTT.

This clonotype was seen many times. The rearrangement links TRBV30 to TRBJ2-5; a possible D gene is TRBD1 (6 bases). The germline CDR1 and CDR2 sequences are GTSNPN and SVGIG (reference sequence). This CDR3 comprises 15 residues. V lost 0 bases, J lost 2 bases, and 13 bases lay in between. The CDR3 DNA follows: TGTGCCTGGAGTGTAGGGGACACCCAACAAGAGACCCAGTACTTC. Residues: CAWSVGDTQQETQYF.

This clonotype was recorded at least ten times. The genes are TRBV9 and TRBJ1-1; D gene uncertain. V lost 0 bases, J lost 4 bases, and 7 bases lay in between. The CDR3 is 13 residues long. Looked up from germline, CDR1 is SGDLS and CDR2 is YYNGEE. The CDR3, as DNA: TGTGCCAGCAGCGTAGACAGTCCCACTGAAGCTTTCTTT. This codes for CASSVDSPTEAFF.

This clonotype was detected many times. The chain couples TRBV20-1 to TRBJ1-2, with D hard to call. The V gene lost 5 bases and the J gene lost 8 bases, with 15 bases spanning the gap. Germline lookup yields CDR1 DFQATT and CDR2 SNEGSKA (reference sequence). CDR3 length: 12 residues. CDR3 amino acids: CSAARYYQGYTF. In DNA, the CDR3 is TGCAGTGCTGCCCGGTATTATCAAGGCTACACCTTC.

Of note for this clonotype: This may come from a read error, since a much larger clone is one base off. The rearrangement links TRBV2 to TRBJ2-1, with D possibly being TRBD2 (6 bases). Germline V CDR1 and CDR2: SNHLY, FYNNEI. The CDR3 covers 15 residues. V was clipped by 6 bases and J by 8 bases, with 20 bases between them. The DNA for the CDR3 is TGTGCCAGCAGACCCGGGTCACGGAGGGGCGATGAGCAGTTCTTC. Protein product: CASRPGSRRGDEQFF.

This chain links TRBV5-4 with TRBJ2-7; 9 bases fit TRBD1. J gave up 5 bases and V 4 bases, and 10 bases lay outside the gene matches. This CDR3 spans 15 amino acids. Looked up from germline, CDR1 is SGHNT and CDR2 is YYREEE (reference sequence). The CDR3 coding sequence is TGTGCCAGCAGCCCTATTAGGGACAGGGCCCACGAGCAGTACTTC. Translating gives CASSPIRDRAHEQYF.

This clonotype has ten or more counts. This rearrangement joins TRBV20-1 to TRBJ1-6, with TRBD1 identical over 7 bases. This CDR3 is 14 amino acids long. Germline V CDR1 and CDR2: DFQATT, SNEGSKA (reference sequence). V dropped 0 bases and J dropped 10; count of bases not matched to a gene: 6. The CDR3 protein is CSAREGGFGSPLHF. The CDR3 DNA follows: TGCAGTGCTAGAGAAGGGGGCTTCGGGTCACCCCTCCACTTT.

This clonotype was seen many times. CDR3 loop: CASSQANGLEAFF. Written as DNA, the CDR3 is TGCGCCAGCAGCCAAGCAAATGGCCTTGAAGCTTTCTTT. The J gene is TRBJ1-1, the V gene TRBV4-1; no clear D gene. CDR3 size: 13 residues. V shed 1 base and J shed 7 bases, with 10 bases lying between them. Germline CDR1 reads MGHRA; CDR2 reads YSYEKL.

V usage is TRBV5-6 and J usage is TRBJ2-7, with 11 bases lining up with TRBD2. This CDR3 has 15 amino acids. Germline V gives CDR1 SGHDT, CDR2 YYEEEE. Germline trimming cut 5 bases from V and 7 bases from J; bases unmatched to any gene: 11. The CDR3 DNA sequence: TGTGCCAGCAGGCGGATGGGCGGGACTAGCGGAGAGCAGTACTTC. This translates into CASRRMGGTSGEQYF.